This T cell receptor (beta chain) originates from a study of cytomegalovirus exposure and HLA in healthy donors. General study results and limits: The HLA-A and HLA-B alleles of most subjects were reportedly predicted accurately from TCR beta sequences.

Trimming cost V 10 bases and J 2 bases, with 18 bases left between them. Germline V gene lookup returns CDR1 LGHNA and CDR2 YSLEER. The CDR3 is made up of 14 amino acids. As regards this clone: Its specificity is not known.

Use of 60 Vbeta and 13 Jbeta primers characterized the PCR. Authors' methods: Later analysis identified roughly 82 million unique TCR beta chains, 9 million to 13 million shared. Sequenced by immunoSEQ multiplex PCR; TCRdb stores in-frame clones only, minus some. V, J and clone size are taken as reported in that table, and D and trimming were inferred from the DNA itself. The table includes approximately 150,000 clones, 60% to 85% detected once. Sequencing used PBMCs. This clonotype was sampled from a man aged 35 to 55 in good health and CMV-seronegative. This sequence joins TRBV4-3 and TRBJ2-7, with a weak D call TRBD1 (6 bases). DNA for the CDR3: TGCGCCACCCTGGACCGGGACATCGCCTACGAGCAGTACTTC. It translates to CATLDRDIAYEQYF.